One sample yielded the 28 T cell receptor beta chains listed below, sequenced in a study of tumor-infiltrating lymphocytes in primary liver carcinoma. Total RNA amounting to around 450 ng was the source from which TCR beta cDNA was made with a constant-region primer. Employing slightly modified ARM-PCR, three nested multiplex PCR rounds were run, and these gave rise to the TCR beta libraries. In the first two PCR rounds, TRBV1-TRBV30 forward primers were paired with a C-beta reverse primer, and each round lasted roughly 9 cycles. TCRdb re-derived calls from the multiplex PCR reads in MiXCR, one entry per CDR3 protein. The sample shows roughly 330,000 distinct CDR3 sequences, less than 65% of them seen only once. Blood RNA was derived from unsorted whole blood, and germline DNA was extracted too. The sequenced sample consisted of peripheral blood. These receptors all come from a man aged 40-49 years with primary liver carcinoma and hepatitis B virus infection.

This clonotype was counted a single time. The junction departs from germline at one end; a sequencing error may be responsible. The genes are TRBV11-2 and TRBJ2-3, with 11 bases aligning to TRBD2. The germline V gene encodes CDR1 SGHAT and CDR2 FQNNGV. The CDR3 contains 18 residues. CDR3 loop: CANSLGLLAGASTDMQYF. DNA of the CDR3: TGTGCCAACAGCTTAGGGCTACTAGCGGGAGCTAGCACAGATATGCAGTATTTT.

On this clonotype: This may be a read error: a much more frequent sequence differs by one nucleotide. This rearrangement joins TRBV4-1 to TRBJ1-2, with D possibly TRBD1 on 6 matching bases. The CDR3 is made up of 12 amino acids. Deletions cut 4 bases from V and 8 bases from J, with 11 bases between. The germline V gene encodes CDR1 MGHRA and CDR2 YSYEKL. This CDR3 is CASSRYRAGYTF. The CDR3, as DNA: TGCGCCAGCAGCCGCTACAGGGCCGGCTACACCTTC.

A remark on this clonotype: The germline gene is not matched at one end of the junction; a read error may be the cause. The chain couples TRBV11-3 to TRBJ2-6, with D possibly being TRBD1 or TRBD2 (6 bases each). CDR1 is SGHNT and CDR2 is YENEEA in the germline V gene. CDR3 length: 16 residues. Here the CDR3 DNA reads TGTACCAGCAGCTTACCAAGGGGGGCTGGGGCCAACGTCCTGACTTTC. Encoded protein: CTSSLPRGAGANVLTF.

The V call is TRBV9, the J call TRBJ2-3, with a weak D call TRBD2 (5 bases). This CDR3 has 14 residues. V was pared by 4 bases and J by 4 bases, with 13 bases between. The germline gives CDR1 SGDLS, CDR2 YYNGEE. In DNA, the CDR3 is TGTGCCAGCAGCCCTCCTGTGGGAGCAGATACGCAGTATTTT. Translating it yields CASSPPVGADTQYF.

Concerning this clonotype itself: This clone may be a read error of a much larger clone one base away. The V gene is TRBV28, the J gene TRBJ2-3; 8 nucleotides agree with TRBD2. J gave up 5 bases and V 3 bases, and 4 bases lay outside the gene matches. The CDR3 spans 14 residues. Germline CDR1 and CDR2: MDHEN and SYDVKM. The CDR3 DNA is TGTGCCAGCAGTTTCGGGAGGGATGGAGATACGCAGTATTTT. It specifies CASSFGRDGDTQYF.

This clonotype was detected ten times or more. The rearrangement links TRBV4-1 to TRBJ1-2; no firm D call. The V gene lost 0 bases and the J gene lost 0 bases, with 8 bases spanning the gap. There are 15 residues in the CDR3. Germline V gene sequence: CDR1 MGHRA, CDR2 YSYEKL. The CDR3 DNA sequence: TGCGCCAGCAGCCAAGATATGGCGGCTAACTATGGCTACACCTTC. It is translated as CASSQDMAANYGYTF.

This clonotype showed up just once. This may arise from a read error, as a much more abundant clone is one base away. The chain couples TRBV4-1 to TRBJ2-1; tentative D call: TRBD2 (6 bases). V was trimmed by 4 bases and J by 5 bases, leaving 15 bases between them. The V gene's germline CDR1 is MGHRA and CDR2 YSYEKL. The CDR3 has 15 residues. DNA of the CDR3: TGCGCCAGCAGCCGCGGGATTAGCGAACACAATGAGCAGTTCTTC. Its protein product is CASSRGISEHNEQFF.

The chain uses TRBV6-5 and TRBJ2-2; TRBD1 might be the D (6 bases). Germline V gene lookup returns CDR1 MNHEY and CDR2 SVGAGI. This CDR3 has 15 residues. V was pared by 2 bases and J by 1 base, with 8 bases between. The CDR3 is CASSYRRGNTGELFF. In nucleotides, the CDR3 is TGTGCCAGCAGTTACCGCAGGGGGAACACCGGGGAGCTGTTTTTT.

This clonotype was detected many times. The rearrangement links TRBV10-3 to TRBJ2-1; TRBD1 matches at 10 bases. The length of the CDR3 is 22 residues. The V gene's germline CDR1 is ENHRY and CDR2 SYGVKD. The junction had 17 bases not matched to a gene; V was cut back by 0 bases and J by 0 bases. The CDR3 sequence: CAISESLARDRGFIGSYNEQFF. CDR3 sequence (DNA): TGTGCCATCAGTGAGTCGCTAGCCCGGGACAGGGGTTTCATCGGCTCCTACAATGAGCAGTTCTTC.

The table lists this clonotype with many counts. This sequence joins TRBV6-1 and TRBJ2-7, with TRBD2 as a possible D gene (6 bases). The CDR3 is 13 amino acids. Trimming cost V 6 bases and J 2 bases, with 11 bases left between them. CDR1 and CDR2 (germline): MNHNS, SASEGT. CDR3 coding DNA: TGTGCCAGCAGCCCGCGGGGACCCTACGAGCAGTACTTC. This translates into CASSPRGPYEQYF.

This clonotype was counted once. Germline and junction disagree at one end, which may indicate a read error. The chain uses TRBV11-2 and TRBJ2-1; D not certain. CDR1 is SGHAT and CDR2 is FQNNGV in the germline V gene. The CDR3 extends over 11 amino acids. CDR3 nucleotides: TGTGCCAGCAGCTTCTACCGCGAGCGGTTCTTC. Translated: CASSFYRERFF. Variable domain in full (rest from reference TRBV11-2 and TRBJ2-1): EAGVAQSPRYKIIEKRQSVAFWCNPISGHATLYWYQQILGQGPKLLIQFQNNGVVDDSQLPKDRFSAERLKGVDSTLKIQPAKLEDSAVYLCASSFYRERFFGPGTRLTVL.

The CDR3 loop reads CASSLVRDLSGNIQYF. The CDR3 DNA sequence: TGTGCCAGCAGCTTAGTACGGGACCTCTCCGGAAACATTCAGTACTTC. The gene calls are TRBV11-2 and TRBJ2-4; either TRBD1 or TRBD2 may supply D (5 bases each). The CDR3 loop spans 16 amino acids. V was cut by 1 base and J by 6 bases, with 16 bases left in between. Germline CDR1 is SGHAT and CDR2 is FQNNGV.

Concerning this clonotype itself: The missing conserved phenylalanine or tryptophan at the end of this CDR3 makes a read error likely. The chain employs TRBV11-2 and TRBJ2-1, with 10 bases lining up with TRBD2. Germline values: CDR1 SGHAT, CDR2 FQNNGV. The CDR3 totals 15 residues. The ends lost 4 bases at V and 3 bases at J; junction bases unmatched: 3. DNA of the CDR3: TGTGCCAGCAGCTCCGGGACTAGCGACTACAATGAGCAGTTCCTC. Its protein product is CASSSGTSDYNEQFL.

With respect to this clonotype: This CDR3 fails to terminate in the conserved phenylalanine or tryptophan, so it likely reflects a read error. The CDR3 sequence: CASRQCNQPQHS. The CDR3 coding sequence is TGTGCCAGCAGACAGTGCAATCAGCCCCAGCATTCT. The rearrangement joins TRBV6-2 or TRBV6-3 to TRBJ1-5; D gene ambiguous. The CDR3 extends over 12 amino acids. Per germline, CDR1 MNHEY and CDR2 SVGEGT. Trimming cost V 6 bases and J 2 bases, with 5 bases left between them.

To note about this clonotype: This likely comes from a read error, as the CDR3 has no conserved phenylalanine or tryptophan at its end. CDR3 nucleotides: TGTGCTAGCAGCTTTCCAGGATATGCCGAGCAGTACCTC. This sequence encodes CASSFPGYAEQYL. V is TRBV11-1 and J is TRBJ2-7; no clear D gene. The germline CDR1 and CDR2 sequences are SGHAT and FQDESV (reference sequence). This CDR3 comprises 13 residues.

As regards this clonotype: Compared with germline, one end of the junction differs, possibly owing to a read error. The chain couples TRBV11-2 to TRBJ2-7; D is unclear. The CDR3 totals 12 residues. Germline CDR1 is SGHAT and CDR2 is FQNNGV. CDR3: CDSSLQTAEQYF. CDR3 nucleotides: TGTGACAGCAGTCTACAGACCGCAGAGCAGTACTTC.

Notes on this clonotype: At one end, the junction sequence differs from germline, possibly due to a read error. The rearrangement uses TRBV7-9 and TRBJ1-6; D gene uncertain. Germline-derived CDR1 and CDR2 are SEHNR and FQNEAQ (reference sequence). CDR3 length: 14 residues. The CDR3 is CSSSLSHYNSPLHF. CDR3 bases: TGTTCCAGTAGCTTGTCTCATTATAATTCACCCCTCCACTTT.

This clonotype has ten or more counts. CDR3 in DNA: TGCGCCAGCAGTAGGCTAGCGGGAGTGGCCGGGGAGCTGTTTTTT. Translated, it gives CASSRLAGVAGELFF. This chain joins TRBV4-1 and TRBJ2-2, with TRBD2 matching over 10 bases. After removal of 6 bases from V and 6 bases from J, the junction contained 7 bases not matched to a gene. The CDR3 length is 15 residues. CDR1 and CDR2 (germline): MGHRA, YSYEKL.

Comment on this clonotype: The junction does not match germline at one end; this may be a read error. The chain is built from TRBV20-1 and TRBJ2-7, with D tentatively TRBD2 (6 bases). Germline V gene data show CDR1 as DFQATT and CDR2 as SNEGSKA (reference sequence). CDR3 size: 14 residues. The CDR3 bases are TGCAGTGCTAGAGAAACGGGGGATGCCTACGAGCGGTACTTC. It translates to CSARETGDAYERYF.

In the case of this clonotype: At one boundary the junction diverges from the germline segment, which might be a read error. The CDR3 bases are TGTGCCAGCGGCTTGATACGGGGTGGCATCGGGGAGCTGTTTTTT. Its protein product is CASGLIRGGIGELFF. This chain joins TRBV11-2 and TRBJ2-2; a possible D gene is TRBD2 (5 bases). Germline lookup yields CDR1 SGHAT and CDR2 FQNNGV. The CDR3 extends over 15 amino acids.

CDR3 amino acids: CASSPAPSRILRETQYF. The CDR3 nucleotides are TGCGCCAGCAGCCCGGCACCTAGCAGGATCCTTCGGGAGACCCAGTACTTC. V gene TRBV5-1 combines with J gene TRBJ2-5, with D perhaps TRBD2 (5 bases). V was cut by 4 bases and J by 5 bases, with 24 bases left in between. The CDR3 is 17 amino acids. The germline V gene encodes CDR1 SGHRS and CDR2 YFSETQ.

The V call is TRBV28, the J call TRBJ2-5; TRBD2 aligns across 9 bases. The CDR3 runs to 14 residues. With V trimmed by 5 bases and J by 4 bases, 5 bases remained unmatched. Germline-derived CDR1 and CDR2 are MDHEN and SYDVKM. For the CDR3, the DNA is TGTGCCAGCAGTCTTAGCGGGAGAGCAGAGACCCAGTACTTC. Its translation is CASSLSGRAETQYF. The full variable domain, in which reference TRBV28 and TRBJ2-5 provide the parts outside the CDR3, is DVKVTQSSRYLVKRTGEKVFLECVQDMDHENMFWYRQDPGLGLRLIYFSYDVKMKEKGDIPEGYSVSREKKERFSLILESASTNQTSMYLCASSLSGRAETQYFGPGTRLLVL.

The chain couples TRBV11-2 to TRBJ1-1; no definite D call. V gave up 6 bases and J gave up 6 bases, with 11 bases separating them. The CDR3 has 12 amino acids. In germline, CDR1 is SGHAT, CDR2 FQNNGV. CDR3 bases: TGTGCCAGCAGTCCCCAAGGGTCTGAAGCTTTCTTT. Translating it yields CASSPQGSEAFF.

This clonotype was seen at least ten times. This sequence joins TRBV6-1 and TRBJ2-1, with 9 bases aligning to TRBD1. This CDR3 contains 14 residues. Germline values: CDR1 MNHNS, CDR2 SASEGT. J was trimmed by 6 bases and V by 6 bases; bases with no gene match: 6. CDR3 sequence reads: CASRPGQGINEQFF. Written as DNA, the CDR3 is TGTGCCAGCAGGCCGGGACAGGGTATCAATGAGCAGTTCTTC.

The chain joins TRBV6-2 or TRBV6-3 to TRBJ1-1, with D possibly TRBD1 on 6 matching bases. Trimming shortened V by 8 bases and J by 1 base, and 14 bases separated the two germline ends. The germline V gene encodes CDR1 MNHEY and CDR2 SVGEGT. The CDR3 totals 14 residues. CDR3 residues: CASCPGHKNTEAFF. The CDR3 DNA is TGTGCCAGCTGCCCGGGACACAAGAACACTGAAGCTTTCTTT.

As to this clonotype: One end of the junction varies from germline; a read error may be responsible. V gene TRBV24-1 combines with J gene TRBJ2-1, with 7 positions matching TRBD1. In germline, CDR1 is KGHDR, CDR2 SFDVKD. The CDR3 has 15 amino acids. CDR3 in amino acids: CAISDTSDRAGEQFF. Here the CDR3 DNA reads TGTGCCATCAGTGATACCTCAGACAGGGCCGGTGAGCAGTTCTTC.

This clonotype has only one observation. A read error may produce the germline difference seen at one junction end. J is TRBJ2-5 and V is TRBV11-2, with 7 bases lining up with TRBD2. CDR3 length: 16 amino acids. Germline V CDR1 and CDR2: SGHAT, FQNNGV. CDR3 sequence reads: CASTLLQGGAIGTHYF. The CDR3 DNA reads as TGTGCCAGCACCTTATTGCAGGGAGGGGCGATTGGGACCCATTACTTC.

A remark on this clonotype: A much larger clone differs from this one at a single base, so this may be a read error. The gene calls are TRBV6-2 or TRBV6-3 and TRBJ2-5; perhaps D is TRBD1 or TRBD2 (5 bases each). The germline V gene has CDR1 MNHEY and CDR2 SVGEGT. This CDR3 spans 15 amino acids. V lost 5 bases and J 5 bases, leaving 18 bases between the germline ends. CDR3 region: CASSREGNGGETQYF. In DNA form, the CDR3 reads TGTGCCAGCAGTCGAGAGGGGAATGGTGGGGAGACCCAGTACTTC.